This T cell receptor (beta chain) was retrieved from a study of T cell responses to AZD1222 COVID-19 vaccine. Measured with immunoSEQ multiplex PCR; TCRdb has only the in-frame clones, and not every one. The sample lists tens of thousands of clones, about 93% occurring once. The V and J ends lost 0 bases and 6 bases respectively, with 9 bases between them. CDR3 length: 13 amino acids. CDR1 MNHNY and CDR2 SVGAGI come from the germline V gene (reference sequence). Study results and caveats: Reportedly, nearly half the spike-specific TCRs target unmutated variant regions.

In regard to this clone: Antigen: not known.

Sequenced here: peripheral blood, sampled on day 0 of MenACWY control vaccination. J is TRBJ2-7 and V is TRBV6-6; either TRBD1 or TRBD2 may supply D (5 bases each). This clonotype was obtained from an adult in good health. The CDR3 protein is CASSYSTRGEQYF. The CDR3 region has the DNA TGTGCCAGCAGTTACTCTACTAGGGGCGAGCAGTACTTC.